This T cell receptor (beta chain) was profiled in a study of control samples from healthy donors and cancer patients. The V end was cut by 5 bases, the J end by 0 bases, with 8 bases between. CDR3 length: 15 amino acids. Germline CDR1 and CDR2: SEHNR and FQNEAQ (reference sequence). The repertoire was sequenced with immunoSEQ multiplex PCR; TCRdb's copy has only in-frame clones and lacks some. Of around 97,000 clones detected, 75% to 90% appear once; the ten largest clones hold about 19%. The rearrangement uses TRBV7-9 and TRBJ1-6; no clear D gene. What was sequenced was PBMCs. This clonotype was sampled from a man between 60 and 75 years old with lung cancer. As DNA, the CDR3 is TGTGCCAGCAGCCCAGCGAGCTCCTATAATTCACCCCTCCACTTT. The encoded protein is CASSPASSYNSPLHF. Full variable domain (missing parts from reference TRBV7-9 and TRBJ1-6): DTGVSQNPRHKITKRGQNVTFRCDPISEHNRLYWYRQTLGQGPEFLTYFQNEAQLEKSRLLSDRFSAERPKGSFSTLEIQRTEQGDSAMYLCASSPASSYNSPLHFGNGTRLTVT.